This TCR beta chain is from a study of T cell repertoires in cytomegalovirus infection. The germline V gene encodes CDR1 GTSNPN and CDR2 SVGIG (reference sequence). J gave up 0 bases and V 4 bases, and 5 bases lay outside the gene matches. The CDR3 runs 15 residues. This clonotype was counted between two and nine times. As yet, its antigen is unknown. Study conclusions and caveats: The ex vivo response was dominated by HLA-C-restricted CMV-specific TCR beta clonotypes.

MiXCR, applied by TCRdb to the reads, yields one record per CDR3 protein. The sample records more than 150,000 distinct CDR3 sequences, about a sixth being singletons. The chain joins TRBV30 to TRBJ2-3, with TRBD2 matching 9 bases. What was sequenced was CD8+ T cells from PBMCs. This TCR derives from a human donor in good health (CMV status not recorded). Some clones in this sample may be carry-over from other donors' samples. This CDR3 reads CAWTRAGGSTDTQYF. In nucleotides, the CDR3 is TGTGCCTGGACCCGGGCGGGAGGGAGCACAGATACGCAGTATTTT.